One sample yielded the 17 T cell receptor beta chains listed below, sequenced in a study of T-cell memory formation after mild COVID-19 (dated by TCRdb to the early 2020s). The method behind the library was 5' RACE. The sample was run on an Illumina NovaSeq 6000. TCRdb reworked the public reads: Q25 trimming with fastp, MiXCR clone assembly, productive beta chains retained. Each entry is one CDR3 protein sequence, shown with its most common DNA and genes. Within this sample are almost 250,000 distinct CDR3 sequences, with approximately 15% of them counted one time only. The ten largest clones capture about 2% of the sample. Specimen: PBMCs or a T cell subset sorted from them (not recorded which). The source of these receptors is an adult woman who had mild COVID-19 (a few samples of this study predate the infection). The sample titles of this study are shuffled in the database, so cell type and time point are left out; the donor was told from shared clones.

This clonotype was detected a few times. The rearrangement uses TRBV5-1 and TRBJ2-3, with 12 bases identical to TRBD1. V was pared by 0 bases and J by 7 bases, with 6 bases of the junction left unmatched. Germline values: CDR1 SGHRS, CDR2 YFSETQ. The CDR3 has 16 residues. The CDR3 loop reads CASSLGPGQGAYTQYF. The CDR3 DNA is TGCGCCAGCAGCTTGGGCCCGGGACAGGGGGCTTATACGCAGTATTTT.

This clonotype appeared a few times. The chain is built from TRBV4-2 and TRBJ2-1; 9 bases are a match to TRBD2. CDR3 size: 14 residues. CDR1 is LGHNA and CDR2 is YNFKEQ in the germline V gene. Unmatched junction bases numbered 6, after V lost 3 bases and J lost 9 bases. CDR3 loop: CASSQPSGTGEQFF. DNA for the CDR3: TGTGCCAGCAGCCAGCCTAGCGGGACCGGTGAGCAGTTCTTC.

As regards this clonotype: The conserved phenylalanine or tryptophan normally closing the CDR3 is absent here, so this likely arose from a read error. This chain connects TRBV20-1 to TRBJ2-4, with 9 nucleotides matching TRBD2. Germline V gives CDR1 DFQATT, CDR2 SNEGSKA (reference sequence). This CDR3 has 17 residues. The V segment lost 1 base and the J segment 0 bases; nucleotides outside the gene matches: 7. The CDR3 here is CSARVLAGLGAKNIQYL. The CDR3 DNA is TGCAGTGCTAGAGTACTAGCGGGTCTCGGAGCCAAAAACATTCAGTACTTA.

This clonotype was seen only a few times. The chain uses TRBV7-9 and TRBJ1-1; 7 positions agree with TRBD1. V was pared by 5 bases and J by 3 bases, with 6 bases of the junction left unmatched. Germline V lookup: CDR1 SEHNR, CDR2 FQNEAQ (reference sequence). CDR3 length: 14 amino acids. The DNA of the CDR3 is TGTGCCAGCAGCGTTACAGGGGTGTACACTGAAGCTTTCTTT. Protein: CASSVTGVYTEAFF.

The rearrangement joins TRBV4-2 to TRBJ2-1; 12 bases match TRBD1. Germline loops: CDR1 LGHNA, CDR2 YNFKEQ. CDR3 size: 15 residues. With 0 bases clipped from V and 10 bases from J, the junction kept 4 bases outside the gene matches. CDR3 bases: TGTGCCAGCAGCCAAGAGGGACAGGGGGCTGGGGAGCAGTTCTTC. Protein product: CASSQEGQGAGEQFF.

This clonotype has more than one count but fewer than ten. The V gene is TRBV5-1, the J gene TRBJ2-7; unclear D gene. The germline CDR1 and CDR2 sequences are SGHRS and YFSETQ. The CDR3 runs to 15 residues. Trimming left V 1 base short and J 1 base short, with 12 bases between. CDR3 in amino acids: CASSLRSTLSYEQYF. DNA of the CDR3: TGCGCCAGCAGCTTGAGGTCCACGCTTTCCTACGAGCAGTACTTC.

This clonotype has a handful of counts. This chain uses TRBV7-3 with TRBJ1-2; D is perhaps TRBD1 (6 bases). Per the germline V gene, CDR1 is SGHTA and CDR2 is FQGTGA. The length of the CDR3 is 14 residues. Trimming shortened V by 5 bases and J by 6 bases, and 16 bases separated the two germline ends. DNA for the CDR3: TGTGCCAGCAGCCAAGCAGGGGCGACGGATGGCTACACCTTC. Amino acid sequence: CASSQAGATDGYTF.

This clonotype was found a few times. DNA for the CDR3: TGTGCCAGCTCACCAAGGGCAGAACTCATGAACACTGAAGCTTTCTTT. This codes for CASSPRAELMNTEAFF. The chain combines TRBV18 with TRBJ1-1; D unclear. Germline V CDR1 and CDR2: KGHSH, LQKENI. The CDR3 is 16 amino acids. Trimming removed 2 bases at V and 0 bases at J, with 13 bases between.

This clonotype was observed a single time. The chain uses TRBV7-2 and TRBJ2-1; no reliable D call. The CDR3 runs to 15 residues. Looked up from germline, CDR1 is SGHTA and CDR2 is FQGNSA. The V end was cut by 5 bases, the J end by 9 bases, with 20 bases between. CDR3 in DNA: TGTGCCAGCAGCCAACTAAAGAATAGTGCAAGTGAGCAGTTCTTC. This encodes CASSQLKNSASEQFF. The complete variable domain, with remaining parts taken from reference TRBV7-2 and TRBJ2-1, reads GAGVSQSPSNKVTEKGKDVELRCDPISGHTALYWYRQSLGQGLEFLIYFQGNSAPDKSGLPSDRFSAERTGGSVSTLTIQRTQQEDSAVYLCASSQLKNSASEQFFGPGTRLTVL.

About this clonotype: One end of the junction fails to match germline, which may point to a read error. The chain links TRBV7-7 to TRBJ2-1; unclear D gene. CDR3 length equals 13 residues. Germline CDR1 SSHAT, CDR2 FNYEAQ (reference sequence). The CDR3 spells CASSSGVGNEQFF. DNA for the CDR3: TGTGCTAGCAGCTCTGGGGTTGGCAATGAGCAGTTCTTC.

CDR3 residues: CASRPRSNEQFF. For the CDR3, the DNA is TGTGCCAGCAGGCCTCGTAGTAATGAGCAGTTCTTC. The V and J genes are TRBV12-3 or TRBV12-4 and TRBJ2-1; D gene unclear. The CDR3 spans 12 residues. Trimming shortened V by 6 bases and J by 7 bases, and 10 bases separated the two germline ends.

The DNA for the CDR3 is TGTGCCAGCAGCCAAGGGGGGATCAGACAGCCCCAGCATTTT. Protein sequence: CASSQGGIRQPQHF. The chain employs TRBV7-2 and TRBJ1-5; TRBD1 might be the D (6 bases). Trimming removed 5 bases from V and 7 bases from J, with 15 bases in between. This CDR3 has 14 residues. CDR1 and CDR2 (germline): SGHTA, FQGNSA.

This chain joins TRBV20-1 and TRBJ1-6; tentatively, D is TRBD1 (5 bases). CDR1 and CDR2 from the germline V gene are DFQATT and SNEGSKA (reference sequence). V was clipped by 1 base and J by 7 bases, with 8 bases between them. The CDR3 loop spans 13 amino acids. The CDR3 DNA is TGCAGTGCTAGAGCCCGACAGAATTCACCCCTCCACTTT. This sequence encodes CSARARQNSPLHF.

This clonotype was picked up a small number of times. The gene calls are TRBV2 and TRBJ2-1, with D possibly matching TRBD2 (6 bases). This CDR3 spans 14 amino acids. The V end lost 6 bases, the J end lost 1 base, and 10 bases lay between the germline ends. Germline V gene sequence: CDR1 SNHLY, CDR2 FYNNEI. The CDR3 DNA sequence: TGTGCCAGCAGCGGGGACTCTTCCTACAATGAGCAGTTCTTC. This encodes CASSGDSSYNEQFF. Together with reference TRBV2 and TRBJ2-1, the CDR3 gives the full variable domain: EPEVTQTPSHQVTQMGQEVILRCVPISNHLYFYWYRQILGQKVEFLVSFYNNEISEKSEIFDDQFSVERPDGSNFTLKIRSTKLEDSAMYFCASSGDSSYNEQFFGPGTRLTVL.

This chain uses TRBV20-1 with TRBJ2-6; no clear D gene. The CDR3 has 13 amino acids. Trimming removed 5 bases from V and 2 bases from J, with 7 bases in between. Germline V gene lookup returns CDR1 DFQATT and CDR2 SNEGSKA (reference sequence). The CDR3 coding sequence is TGCAGTGCTCAGAAGGCTGGGGCCAACGTCCTGACTTTC. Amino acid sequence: CSAQKAGANVLTF.

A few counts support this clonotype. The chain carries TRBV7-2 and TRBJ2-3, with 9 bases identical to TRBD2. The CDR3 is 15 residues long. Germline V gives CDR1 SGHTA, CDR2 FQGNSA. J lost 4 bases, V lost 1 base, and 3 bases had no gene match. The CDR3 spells CASSLGGRASDTQYF. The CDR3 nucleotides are TGTGCCAGCAGCTTAGGCGGGAGGGCATCAGATACGCAGTATTTT.

CDR3: CASSQDPDRGSHSDTQYF. In DNA form, the CDR3 reads TGTGCCAGCAGCCAAGATCCCGATAGGGGATCCCATTCAGATACGCAGTATTTT. This sequence joins TRBV4-2 and TRBJ2-3; maybe TRBD1 (5 bases). V gave up 0 bases and J gave up 4 bases, with 20 bases separating them. The CDR3 covers 18 residues. Germline-derived CDR1 and CDR2 are LGHNA and YNFKEQ.